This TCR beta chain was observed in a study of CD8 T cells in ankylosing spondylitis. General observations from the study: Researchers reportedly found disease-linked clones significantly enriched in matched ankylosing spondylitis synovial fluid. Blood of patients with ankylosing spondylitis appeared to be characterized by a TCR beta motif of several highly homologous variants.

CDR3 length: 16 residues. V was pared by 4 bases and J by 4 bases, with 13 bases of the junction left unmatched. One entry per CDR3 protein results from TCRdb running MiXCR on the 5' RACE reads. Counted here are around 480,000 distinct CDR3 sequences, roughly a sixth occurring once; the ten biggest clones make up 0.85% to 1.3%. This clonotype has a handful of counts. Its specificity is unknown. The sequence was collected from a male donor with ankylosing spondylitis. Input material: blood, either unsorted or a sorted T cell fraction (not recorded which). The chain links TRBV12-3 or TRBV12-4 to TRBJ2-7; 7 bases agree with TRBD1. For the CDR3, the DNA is TGTGCCAGCAGTTCGACAGACAGGGTAGGTGGGTACGAGCAGTACTTC. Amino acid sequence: CASSSTDRVGGYEQYF.